The 19 T cell receptor beta chains listed next were all sequenced from one sample in a study of human T cells and chemical hapten exposure. TCRdb re-called the RACE reads through MiXCR, storing one row per CDR3 protein. In the table there are some 45,000 distinct CDR3 sequences, roughly 4.2% of which are singletons. Sample time point: healthy volunteer bleed at 2 weeks. Whole blood, unfractionated, served as the material for total RNA extraction. Sequencing was performed on whole blood. These receptors originate from a human donor in good health. Some clones in this sample may be carry-over from other donors' samples.

This chain links TRBV5-1 with TRBJ2-1; D assignment may be TRBD1 or TRBD2 (6 bases each). V dropped 3 bases and J dropped 6 bases, with 16 bases sitting between them. Germline V lookup: CDR1 SGHRS, CDR2 YFSETQ. CDR3 size: 15 residues. The CDR3 spells CASSYRVVGGNEQFF. CDR3 coding DNA: TGCGCCAGCAGCTACAGGGTCGTGGGGGGCAATGAGCAGTTCTTC.

This clonotype has ten or more counts. J is TRBJ2-3 and V is TRBV12-3 or TRBV12-4; a possible D gene is TRBD2 (5 bases). V was trimmed by 5 bases and J by 2 bases, leaving 11 bases between them. CDR3 size: 14 residues. CDR3 sequence reads: CASSVSSSTDTQYF. The CDR3 DNA sequence: TGTGCCAGCAGTGTCTCTAGCTCCACAGATACGCAGTATTTT.

In its sample, this clonotype was seen many times. The gene calls are TRBV11-1 and TRBJ2-1; D gene uncertain. Germline CDR1 SGHAT, CDR2 FQDESV (reference sequence). The germline V and J ends were trimmed by 6 bases and 5 bases, with 14 bases remaining between them. The CDR3 consists of 14 residues. The CDR3 nucleotides are TGTGCCAGCAGTCGCCTGCCTAGGGACAATGAGCAGTTCTTC. This codes for CASSRLPRDNEQFF.

This clonotype showed up many times. The chain is built from TRBV15 and TRBJ1-5, with D possibly TRBD1 on 5 matching bases. Germline-derived CDR1 and CDR2 are LNHNV and YYDKDF (reference sequence). The CDR3 contains 18 residues. V was cut by 1 base and J by 7 bases, with 23 bases left in between. The CDR3 loop is CATSRVRSAWGPTQPQHF. The CDR3 DNA sequence: TGTGCCACCAGCAGAGTGCGTTCGGCGTGGGGCCCGACGCAGCCCCAGCATTTT.

This clonotype was counted many times. The chain combines TRBV2 with TRBJ2-2, with 7 bases identical to TRBD1. CDR3 size: 14 residues. Per the germline V gene, CDR1 is SNHLY and CDR2 is FYNNEI. V gave up 6 bases and J gave up 4 bases; unmatched junction bases: 5. This CDR3 reads CASRGGFITGELFF. The CDR3 region has the DNA TGTGCCAGCAGAGGGGGCTTCATCACCGGGGAGCTGTTTTTT.

This clonotype has just a few counts. V is TRBV11-1 and J is TRBJ2-3; the D is unclear. The CDR3 sequence is 13 residues long. Germline CDR1 SGHAT, CDR2 FQDESV (reference sequence). V was clipped by 3 bases and J by 4 bases, with 8 bases between them. CDR3 region: CASSLLLADTQYF. The CDR3 bases are TGTGCCAGCAGCTTGCTGCTAGCAGATACGCAGTATTTT.

This clonotype showed up many times. The V and J genes are TRBV12-3 or TRBV12-4 and TRBJ2-4, with 9 bases lining up with TRBD2. This CDR3 spans 17 amino acids. Trimming cost V 8 bases and J 3 bases; bases outside gene matches: 14. The CDR3: CASLSERGATDKNIQYF. CDR3 sequence (DNA): TGTGCCAGCCTCTCCGAGCGGGGGGCTACTGACAAAAACATTCAGTACTTC.

This clonotype was detected ten times or more. J is TRBJ1-1 and V is TRBV4-2; D is unclear. Trimming stripped 5 bases from V and 8 bases from J, with 12 bases between. The CDR3 is made up of 12 amino acids. The germline CDR1 and CDR2 sequences are LGHNA and YNFKEQ. CDR3 sequence reads: CASSYLLGEAFF. CDR3 DNA sequence: TGTGCCAGCAGCTATCTTTTAGGCGAAGCTTTCTTT.

J is TRBJ2-7 and V is TRBV5-4; either TRBD1 or TRBD2 may supply D (5 bases each). Trimming removed 4 bases at V and 0 bases at J, with 11 bases between. The germline gives CDR1 SGHNT, CDR2 YYREEE (reference sequence). The CDR3 totals 14 residues. The DNA of the CDR3 is TGTGCCAGCAGCGGGACGGGCTACTCCTACGAGCAGTACTTC. As protein: CASSGTGYSYEQYF.

This clonotype was observed at least ten times. The gene calls are TRBV28 and TRBJ1-2, with a tentative D call TRBD1 (5 bases). Germline-derived CDR1 and CDR2 are MDHEN and SYDVKM. The CDR3 length is 17 residues. Deletions cut 6 bases from V and 5 bases from J, with 25 bases between. CDR3 sequence reads: CASSYLGGPRQTYGYTF. In DNA, the CDR3 is TGTGCCAGCAGCTATCTGGGAGGACCAAGACAGACTTATGGCTACACCTTC.

This clonotype was seen repeatedly, ten times or more. This rearrangement joins TRBV6-4 to TRBJ2-1; 8 bases are a match to TRBD1. The length of the CDR3 is 14 residues. V was clipped by 6 bases and J by 10 bases; unmatched bases: 11. Germline V gene data show CDR1 as MRHNA and CDR2 as SNTAGT. CDR3 nucleotides: TGTGCCAGCAGCCGGGGACAGGACTCGGGCGAGCAGTTCTTC. Translation: CASSRGQDSGEQFF.

This clonotype was observed many times. The genes are TRBV20-1 and TRBJ1-3; D gene unclear. Germline CDR1 and CDR2: DFQATT and SNEGSKA (reference sequence). The ends were cut back, 0 bases at V and 0 bases at J, with 6 bases in the middle. This CDR3 is built from 14 residues. In DNA, the CDR3 is TGCAGTGCTAGAGATCGGAGCTCTGGAAACACCATATATTTT. This encodes CSARDRSSGNTIYF.

This clonotype was recorded at least ten times. V is TRBV5-8 and J is TRBJ1-2, with 10 positions matching TRBD1. Germline loops: CDR1 SGHTS, CDR2 YDEGEE. The CDR3 is made up of 17 amino acids. Unmatched junction bases numbered 11, after V lost 4 bases and J lost 2 bases. The CDR3 protein is CASSRRQGASFNYGYTF. The CDR3 coding sequence is TGTGCCAGCAGCCGGAGACAGGGGGCTTCGTTCAACTATGGCTACACCTTC.

This clonotype has just a few counts. Here the CDR3 reads CSARDTAGFTDTQYF. CDR3 DNA: TGCAGTGCTAGAGATACAGCGGGGTTCACAGATACGCAGTATTTT. V gene TRBV20-1 combines with J gene TRBJ2-3; 7 bases align to TRBD2. Germline-derived CDR1 and CDR2 are DFQATT and SNEGSKA (reference sequence). The J segment lost 2 bases and the V segment lost 0 bases, leaving 5 bases of the junction unmatched. The CDR3 runs to 15 residues.

This clonotype was seen many times. This chain uses TRBV6-5 with TRBJ1-2, with 7 positions matching TRBD1. Germline CDR1 and CDR2: MNHEY and SVGAGI. CDR3 size: 17 residues. Losses at the gene ends were 0 bases for V and 0 bases for J; bases not matched to a gene: 7. The CDR3 loop reads CASSYSLTRGTNYGYTF. CDR3 sequence (DNA): TGTGCCAGCAGTTACTCCTTAACCAGGGGGACTAACTATGGCTACACCTTC.

Many counts were recorded for this clonotype. The chain recombines TRBV3-1 with TRBJ2-1, with D uncertain. Germline V gene data show CDR1 as LGHDT and CDR2 as YNNKEL (reference sequence). The CDR3 loop spans 18 amino acids. Between the trimmed V and J ends, which lost 1 base and 3 bases, there was a span of 19 bases. CDR3 sequence: CASSQGTLAGHIYNEQFF. The CDR3 coding sequence is TGTGCCAGCAGCCAAGGGACCCTGGCAGGTCATATCTACAATGAGCAGTTCTTC.

The table lists this clonotype with many counts. This chain joins TRBV6-5 and TRBJ1-3, with D hard to call. The CDR3 loop spans 15 amino acids. Trimming stripped 3 bases from V and 0 bases from J, with 9 bases between. Germline CDR1 MNHEY, CDR2 SVGAGI. The CDR3 DNA reads as TGTGCCAGCAGTTATAGAGGAAACTCTGGAAACACCATATATTTT. Protein sequence: CASSYRGNSGNTIYF.

This clonotype was recorded many times. The J gene is TRBJ1-6, the V gene TRBV27; the match to TRBD1 covers 8 bases. The germline V gene encodes CDR1 MNHEY and CDR2 SMNVEV (reference sequence). The ends lost 4 bases at V and 12 bases at J; junction bases unmatched: 11. The length of the CDR3 is 15 residues. This chain's CDR3 is CASSSDRGPRGPLHF. CDR3 nucleotides: TGTGCCAGCAGTTCCGACAGGGGCCCAAGAGGACCCCTCCACTTT.

This clonotype was observed a few times. The V and J genes are TRBV7-9 and TRBJ1-4, with D possibly matching TRBD1 (5 bases). The V end was cut by 0 bases, the J end by 6 bases, with 5 bases between. The germline CDR1 and CDR2 sequences are SEHNR and FQNEAQ (reference sequence). This CDR3 has 13 amino acids. The CDR3 DNA reads as TGTGCCAGCAGCTTAGCAGGGGATGAAAAACTGTTTTTT. Its translation is CASSLAGDEKLFF.